This TCR beta chain originates from a study of early T cells in non-severe SARS-CoV-2 infection. Overall study: Chains stayed unpaired after sequencing of bulk RNA from unsorted whole blood.

From the 5' RACE reads, TCRdb called clonotypes with MiXCR, one entry per CDR3 protein. Seen here are approximately 63,000 distinct CDR3 sequences, around 6.5% observed once, and the top ten hold around 3.3%. Sequenced material: whole blood, taken at baseline. The TCR was taken from an adult who was a healthcare worker with PCR-confirmed SARS-CoV-2 infection or an uninfected control (not recorded which).

CDR3 coding DNA: TGCGCCAGCAGCCAAGATCCGTACCTAGCGGGGATCCTAGGCGAGCAGTACTTC. Translation: CASSQDPYLAGILGEQYF. The rearrangement links TRBV4-1 to TRBJ2-7; 9 bases fit TRBD2. From germline, CDR1 is MGHRA and CDR2 YSYEKL. There are 18 residues in the CDR3. V gave up 0 bases and J gave up 6 bases; unmatched junction bases: 15.